A single T cell receptor (beta chain) is shown here with its context. What it recognizes is unknown. These data come from a study of graft-versus-host responses after intestinal transplantation. Study context: Recipients had multivisceral, liver-intestinal, or isolated intestinal transplants. For about three years after anti-thymocyte globulin induction, all recipients took tacrolimus and steroids. General study results and limits: Allografts from individuals with graft-donor T cell macrochimerism displayed high graft-versus-host to host-versus-graft clonal ratios.

The protocol was immunoSEQ multiplex PCR, while the TCRdb copy is restricted to in-frame clones and leaves out a portion. In the table there are about 59,000 clones, around 93% of which are singletons. The V gene's germline CDR1 is SNHLY and CDR2 FYNNEI. Trimming took 2 bases from V and 9 from J; bases not matched to a gene: 13. This CDR3 has 17 amino acids. This material consisted of unstimulated CD4+ T cells sorted from spleen or lymph node cells, taken before transplant. The J gene is TRBJ1-6, the V gene TRBV2; 7 bases are a match to TRBD1. This TCR was sampled from a human donor who was the organ donor for an intestinal transplant. This CDR3 reads CASSEFSGGDGGSPLHF. In nucleotides, the CDR3 is TGTGCCAGCAGTGAATTTTCAGGGGGAGATGGTGGTTCACCCCTCCACTTT.